This TCR beta chain comes out of a study of human T cells and chemical hapten exposure. Many counts were recorded for this clonotype. MiXCR was run by TCRdb on the RACE reads, yielding one entry per CDR3 protein. The sample lists 85,000 to 100,000 distinct CDR3 sequences; roughly 11% were seen once. The CDR3 sequence is 12 residues long. CDR1 is MGHRA, CDR2 YSYEKL, per germline. V was trimmed by 3 bases and J by 2 bases, leaving 4 bases between them. Noted time point: patch test 2, 6 weeks after DPC sensitization. Described treatment: therapeutic diphenylcyclopropenone sensitization with weekly scalp DPC.

The V and J genes are TRBV4-1 and TRBJ2-5; no clear D gene. Here the sequenced sample was whole blood, taken in connection with sensitization to the hapten diphenylcyclopropenone (DPC). The source is a middle-aged man with alopecia areata. Some clones in this sample may be carry-over from other donors' samples. CDR3 residues: CASSQNQETQYF. The CDR3 DNA reads as TGCGCCAGCAGCCAGAATCAAGAGACCCAGTACTTC.